This T cell receptor beta chain comes out of a study of cytomegalovirus exposure and HLA in healthy donors. About the study: The early release's HLA-typed donors yielded 80 million to 95 million unique TCRs. Study-wide points: An observed cluster of highly shared sequence variants was recorded as a likely sequencing artifact. On later analysis, the bulk of CMV-associated TCR beta chains appeared to be HLA-restricted. Later on, an analysis found that several of the most significant clusters appeared to be linked to common viral pathogens, which included parvovirus B19.

The germline V gene encodes CDR1 MGHDK and CDR2 SYGVNS. V shed 4 bases and J shed 4 bases, with 16 bases lying between them. CDR3 length: 15 residues. The primer mix had 60 Vbeta and 13 Jbeta primers. TCRdb's table, derived via immunoSEQ multiplex PCR, lists solely in-frame clones and lacks some. The sample carries about 140,000 clones, about 80% recorded once. Worth noting for this clone: What it binds is unknown.

The chain has TRBV25-1 and TRBJ2-5; a weak D match, TRBD2 (6 bases). The TCR comes from a female donor in good health and CMV-seronegative. Sequenced sample: PBMCs. This chain's CDR3 is CASSAGDKPGETQYF. CDR3 nucleotide sequence: TGTGCCAGCAGTGCGGGGGATAAGCCGGGAGAGACCCAGTACTTC.